The 27 T cell receptor beta chains in this list originate from one sample, sequenced in a study of neurological immune-mediated disorders. TCRdb recomputed calls from the 5' RACE reads with MiXCR, one row per CDR3 protein. The data show roughly 36,000 distinct CDR3 sequences, 6% to 7.5% seen once. The sequenced material came from CD4+ T cells from blood. The receptors were sampled from a man in his fifties in good health.

This clonotype was detected ten times or more. This chain joins TRBV7-2 and TRBJ2-1; no definite D call. CDR3 length: 13 residues. From germline, CDR1 is SGHTA and CDR2 FQGNSA. The V and J ends lost 5 bases and 16 bases respectively, with 21 bases between them. The CDR3 DNA sequence: TGTGCCAGCAGCGGGGATCCTAGTCATCCCCAATTCTTC. Translating it yields CASSGDPSHPQFF.

This clonotype has ten or more counts. V and J are TRBV20-1 and TRBJ2-3, with 8 bases fitting TRBD2. With 1 base clipped from V and 2 bases from J, the junction kept 8 bases outside the gene matches. Germline V gene lookup returns CDR1 DFQATT and CDR2 SNEGSKA (reference sequence). The CDR3 totals 16 residues. The CDR3 DNA reads TGCAGTGCTAGAGGGAAACTAGCGGCATACACAGATACGCAGTATTTT. Translation: CSARGKLAAYTDTQYF.

There are many counts of this clonotype. The CDR3 protein is CASSQGGDFNQPQHF. The CDR3 coding sequence is TGCGCCAGCAGCCAAGGGGGGGACTTCAATCAGCCCCAGCATTTT. The rearrangement links TRBV5-1 to TRBJ1-5, with D maybe TRBD1 (6 bases). Looked up from germline, CDR1 is SGHRS and CDR2 is YFSETQ. Trimming shortened V by 4 bases and J by 3 bases, and 14 bases separated the two germline ends. The CDR3 loop spans 15 amino acids. Looking up the rest from reference TRBV5-1 and TRBJ1-5 gives the full variable domain: KAGVTQTPRYLIKTRGQQVTLSCSPISGHRSVSWYQQTPGQGLQFLFEYFSETQRNKGNFPGRFSGRQFSNSRSEMNVSTLELGDSALYLCASSQGGDFNQPQHFGDGTRLSIL.

Of note for this clonotype: The junction shows a germline mismatch at one end, possibly a read error. This chain connects TRBV6-5 to TRBJ2-7, with D perhaps matching TRBD1 (5 bases). CDR3 length: 12 residues. The germline CDR1 and CDR2 sequences are MNHEY and SVGAGI. The CDR3 sequence is CASRMNPDKQHF. CDR3 DNA: TGTGCCAGCAGGATGAACCCGGACAAGCAGCACTTC.

This clonotype was seen at least ten times. This chain connects TRBV7-2 to TRBJ1-1; D gene ambiguous. The CDR3 has 13 residues. Trimming left V 3 bases short and J 7 bases short, with 12 bases between. The germline V gene has CDR1 SGHTA and CDR2 FQGNSA. CDR3 DNA sequence: TGTGCCAGCAGCTTTGACCCGTTTTATGAAGCTTTCTTT. The encoded protein is CASSFDPFYEAFF.

This clonotype was picked up many times. The rearrangement joins TRBV10-2 to TRBJ2-7; D might be TRBD1 or TRBD2, each matching 5 bases. The ends were cut back, 6 bases at V and 0 bases at J, with 15 bases in the middle. Germline CDR1 WSHSY, CDR2 SAAADI. CDR3 length equals 15 residues. CDR3 nucleotide sequence: TGCGCCAGCAGGGATGGGGACGCAAGCTCCTACGAGCAGTACTTC. Translating gives CASRDGDASSYEQYF.

This clonotype was counted at least ten times. V is TRBV7-9 and J is TRBJ2-7; D not certain. The CDR3 extends over 11 amino acids. Looked up from germline, CDR1 is SEHNR and CDR2 is FQNEAQ (reference sequence). The V gene lost 5 bases and the J gene lost 4 bases, with 6 bases spanning the gap. The CDR3 sequence is CASSLRYEQYF. The CDR3 DNA sequence: TGTGCCAGCAGCCTACGGTACGAGCAGTACTTC.

This clonotype was seen repeatedly, ten times or more. The chain employs TRBV7-3 and TRBJ2-1, with 11 positions matching TRBD2. The CDR3 spans 17 residues. Germline lookup yields CDR1 SGHTA and CDR2 FQGTGA. After removal of 5 bases from V and 5 bases from J, the junction contained 11 bases not matched to a gene. The CDR3 coding sequence is TGTGCCAGCAGCCCAACAGAGGGACTAGCGGACAACAATGAGCAGTTCTTC. Its translation is CASSPTEGLADNNEQFF.

At least ten counts were recorded for this clonotype. The chain recombines TRBV3-1 with TRBJ1-5; D gene uncertain. The germline V gene encodes CDR1 LGHDT and CDR2 YNNKEL (reference sequence). This CDR3 spans 17 amino acids. V lost 1 base and J lost 0, with 13 bases in between. CDR3 loop: CASSQARKVYSNQPQHF. The CDR3 DNA is TGTGCCAGCAGCCAAGCGAGGAAGGTTTATAGCAATCAGCCCCAGCATTTT.

At least ten counts were recorded for this clonotype. The chain carries TRBV14 and TRBJ2-1; TRBD2 matches at 7 bases. Germline V gene sequence: CDR1 SGHDN, CDR2 FVKESK. V was pared by 2 bases and J by 5 bases, with 6 bases of the junction left unmatched. The CDR3 runs to 15 residues. CDR3 protein: CASSQSSGRDNEQFF. The CDR3 DNA follows: TGTGCCAGCAGCCAATCGTCAGGGAGGGACAATGAGCAGTTCTTC.

The chain joins TRBV7-7 to TRBJ2-5, with D perhaps assigned TRBD1 or TRBD2 (5 bases each). Germline CDR1 SSHAT, CDR2 FNYEAQ (reference sequence). The V gene lost 5 bases and the J gene lost 13 bases, with 20 bases spanning the gap. The CDR3 loop spans 13 amino acids. The CDR3 loop is CASSPNRDRNWYF. CDR3 nucleotide sequence: TGTGCCAGCAGCCCAAACCGGGACCGCAATTGGTACTTC.

This clonotype has a count of ten or more. The J gene is TRBJ1-1, the V gene TRBV5-1, with D tentatively TRBD1 (6 bases). The CDR3 is 15 amino acids. Looked up from germline, CDR1 is SGHRS and CDR2 is YFSETQ. Between the trimmed V and J ends, which lost 4 bases and 6 bases, there was a span of 19 bases. CDR3: CASSLGGAGDAEAFF. The CDR3 region has the DNA TGCGCCAGCAGCCTTGGGGGGGCAGGGGACGCTGAAGCTTTCTTT.

Many counts were recorded for this clonotype. This chain uses TRBV5-1 with TRBJ1-2; D is ambiguous. CDR1 SGHRS and CDR2 YFSETQ come from the germline V gene. This CDR3 comprises 14 residues. Trimming pared 4 bases from V and 2 bases from J, leaving 12 bases between. CDR3 region: CASSPEPGNYGYTF. CDR3 bases: TGCGCCAGCAGCCCAGAACCCGGAAACTATGGCTACACCTTC.

This clonotype showed up many times. The genes are TRBV20-1 and TRBJ2-7; D gene unclear. The CDR3 spans 14 residues. The ends were cut back, 0 bases at V and 6 bases at J, with 15 bases in the middle. Per germline, CDR1 DFQATT and CDR2 SNEGSKA (reference sequence). Here the CDR3 DNA reads TGCAGTGCTAGAGAACCGGGCCTAAAAGGCGAGCAGTACTTC. Translating gives CSAREPGLKGEQYF.

This chain uses TRBV29-1 with TRBJ2-1; possibly TRBD2 for D (6 bases). Germline CDR1 and CDR2: SQVTM and ANQGSEA. The CDR3 loop spans 14 amino acids. Trimming stripped 7 bases from V and 3 bases from J, with 16 bases between. CDR3 DNA: TGCAGCGCAGTGGGGGGACCAAACTACAATGAGCAGTTCTTC. Its translation: CSAVGGPNYNEQFF.

In its sample, this clonotype was seen a few times. The chain has TRBV30 and TRBJ2-7; 8 positions match TRBD1. V dropped 3 bases and J dropped 3; count of bases not matched to a gene: 1. The germline V gene has CDR1 GTSNPN and CDR2 SVGIG (reference sequence). The CDR3 sequence is 12 residues long. Here the CDR3 reads CAWSTGGYEQYF. DNA of the CDR3: TGTGCCTGGAGCACAGGGGGCTACGAGCAGTACTTC.

This clonotype has at least ten counts. V and J are TRBV5-1 and TRBJ1-3; possibly TRBD1 for D (5 bases). Trimming took off 4 bases at V and 1 base at J, with 15 bases between the two ends. Germline CDR1 is SGHRS and CDR2 is YFSETQ. This CDR3 spans 16 amino acids. The CDR3 spells CASSPGTSGSGNTIYF. CDR3 sequence (DNA): TGCGCCAGCAGCCCGGGGACCTCCGGGTCTGGAAACACCATATATTTT.

This clonotype appeared a few times. CDR3: CSAAASQPQHF. For the CDR3, the DNA is TGCAGTGCGGCCGCCAGTCAGCCCCAGCATTTT. The chain is built from TRBV20-1 and TRBJ1-5; no clear D gene. V gave up 6 bases and J gave up 6 bases, with 9 bases separating them. CDR1 and CDR2 from the germline V gene are DFQATT and SNEGSKA (reference sequence). This CDR3 is built from 11 residues.

This clonotype was observed many times. The chain has TRBV7-2 and TRBJ2-7, with 10 bases fitting TRBD2. This CDR3 is built from 14 residues. Per the germline V gene, CDR1 is SGHTA and CDR2 is FQGNSA. J was trimmed by 6 bases and V by 6 bases; bases with no gene match: 8. CDR3 residues: CASRGSGRAGEQYF. In DNA, the CDR3 is TGTGCCAGCAGGGGCAGCGGGAGGGCCGGCGAGCAGTACTTC.

This clonotype has a count of ten or more. The chain has TRBV29-1 and TRBJ1-2; D possibly corresponds to TRBD1 (6 bases). V lost 6 bases and J 2 bases, leaving 10 bases between the germline ends. In germline, CDR1 is SQVTM, CDR2 ANQGSEA. The CDR3 is 12 residues long. CDR3 amino acids: CSVSQGNYGYTF. The CDR3 DNA is TGCAGCGTCTCCCAGGGGAACTATGGCTACACCTTC.

This clonotype was counted many times. This chain uses TRBV18 with TRBJ2-7, with a tentative D call TRBD2 (6 bases). V was trimmed by 5 bases and J by 5 bases, leaving 10 bases between them. This CDR3 has 12 residues. The germline CDR1 and CDR2 sequences are KGHSH and LQKENI. Here the CDR3 DNA reads TGTGCCAGCTCAGCGGGAATCAACGAGCAGTACTTC. Its protein is CASSAGINEQYF.

This clonotype came up a few times. The chain uses TRBV15 and TRBJ2-7; D possibly corresponds to TRBD2 (5 bases). Germline CDR1 is LNHNV and CDR2 is YYDKDF (reference sequence). V lost 0 bases and J lost 3, with 6 bases in between. The CDR3 runs to 13 residues. CDR3 residues: CATSRDAGYEQYF. CDR3 in DNA: TGTGCCACCAGCAGAGATGCGGGCTACGAGCAGTACTTC.

This clonotype has a count of ten or more. The CDR3: CASRKGLAGGYNEQFF. Written as DNA, the CDR3 is TGTGCCAGCAGAAAGGGACTAGCGGGAGGCTACAATGAGCAGTTCTTC. The chain is built from TRBV7-2 and TRBJ2-1; 15 bases match TRBD2. Trimming cost V 6 bases and J 3 bases; bases outside gene matches: 3. Germline loops: CDR1 SGHTA, CDR2 FQGNSA. The CDR3 extends over 16 amino acids.

This clonotype was seen ten or more times. Here the CDR3 reads CASSYDRAYEQYF. DNA of the CDR3: TGTGCCAGCAGTTACGACAGGGCTTACGAGCAGTACTTC. The chain couples TRBV6-5 to TRBJ2-7; TRBD1 aligns across 7 bases. The CDR3 has 13 residues. CDR1 MNHEY and CDR2 SVGAGI come from the germline V gene. V was pared by 2 bases and J by 4 bases, with 2 bases of the junction left unmatched.

This clonotype has a count of ten or more. The genes are TRBV7-9 and TRBJ1-1, with D perhaps TRBD1 (6 bases). This CDR3 spans 13 amino acids. CDR1 is SEHNR and CDR2 is FQNEAQ in the germline V gene (reference sequence). The V and J ends lost 5 bases and 4 bases respectively, with 11 bases between them. This CDR3 reads CASSPGGGTEAFF. In DNA form, the CDR3 reads TGTGCCAGCAGCCCTGGAGGGGGCACTGAAGCTTTCTTT.

The table lists this clonotype with many counts. V is TRBV10-3 and J is TRBJ1-3, with D hard to call. This CDR3 is 13 amino acids long. V lost 8 bases, J lost 0 bases, and 8 bases lay in between. CDR1 is ENHRY, CDR2 SYGVKD, per germline. The CDR3 loop is CAIGPVSGNTIYF. The CDR3, as DNA: TGTGCCATCGGTCCGGTCTCTGGAAACACCATATATTTT.

This clonotype was counted many times. The rearrangement joins TRBV12-3 or TRBV12-4 to TRBJ2-2; D perhaps matches TRBD1 (5 bases). V was trimmed by 8 bases and J by 0 bases, leaving 13 bases between them. This CDR3 is built from 15 residues. The CDR3 nucleotides read TGTGCCAGCGGATCAGGGATCCCGAACACCGGGGAGCTGTTTTTT. It is translated as CASGSGIPNTGELFF.